This T cell receptor beta chain emerged from a study of T cells in tumors after PD-1 blockade. About the study: Blood samples averaged roughly 110,000 templates (range roughly 22,000-280,000) and under 40,000 unique clonotypes.

Template: tumor biopsy or peripheral blood genomic DNA, about 600-6,004 ng per sample. This clone has more than one count but fewer than ten. Its antigen is as yet unknown. Clones were sequenced by immunoSEQ multiplex PCR, and TCRdb holds only the in-frame ones, with some missing. The data show about 59,000 clones, 80% seen once. Study-wide results and limits: Blood contained about two fifths of the tumor's TCR clonotypes.

Germline lookup yields CDR1 SGHTA and CDR2 FQGNSA. The junction had 2 bases not matched to a gene; V was cut back by 1 base and J by 4 bases. The CDR3 totals 14 residues. This receptor was identified in a human donor with basal cell carcinoma. This chain uses TRBV7-2 with TRBJ2-5; 8 nucleotides align to TRBD1. This sample comprised PBMCs, obtained before anti-PD-1 treatment. The CDR3 nucleotides are TGTGCCAGCAGCTTAGGGACAGGGACAGAGACCCAGTACTTC. It encodes CASSLGTGTETQYF.